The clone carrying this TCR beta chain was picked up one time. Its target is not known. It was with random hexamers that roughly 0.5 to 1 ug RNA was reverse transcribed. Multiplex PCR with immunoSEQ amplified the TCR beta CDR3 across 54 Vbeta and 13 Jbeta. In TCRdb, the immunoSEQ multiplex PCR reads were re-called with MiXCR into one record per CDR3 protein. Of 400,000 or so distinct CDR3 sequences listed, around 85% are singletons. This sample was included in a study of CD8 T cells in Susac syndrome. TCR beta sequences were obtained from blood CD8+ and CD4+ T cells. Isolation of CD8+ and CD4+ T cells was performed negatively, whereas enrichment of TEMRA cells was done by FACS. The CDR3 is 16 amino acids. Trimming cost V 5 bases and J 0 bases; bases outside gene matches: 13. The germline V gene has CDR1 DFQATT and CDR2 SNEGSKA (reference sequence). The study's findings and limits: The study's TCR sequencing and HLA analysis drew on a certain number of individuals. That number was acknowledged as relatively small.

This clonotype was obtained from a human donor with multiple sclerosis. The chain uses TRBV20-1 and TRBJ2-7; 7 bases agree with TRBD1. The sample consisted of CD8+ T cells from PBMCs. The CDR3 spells CSAGTGTEEASYEQYF. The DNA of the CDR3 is TGCAGTGCTGGGACCGGGACAGAGGAAGCCTCCTACGAGCAGTACTTC.